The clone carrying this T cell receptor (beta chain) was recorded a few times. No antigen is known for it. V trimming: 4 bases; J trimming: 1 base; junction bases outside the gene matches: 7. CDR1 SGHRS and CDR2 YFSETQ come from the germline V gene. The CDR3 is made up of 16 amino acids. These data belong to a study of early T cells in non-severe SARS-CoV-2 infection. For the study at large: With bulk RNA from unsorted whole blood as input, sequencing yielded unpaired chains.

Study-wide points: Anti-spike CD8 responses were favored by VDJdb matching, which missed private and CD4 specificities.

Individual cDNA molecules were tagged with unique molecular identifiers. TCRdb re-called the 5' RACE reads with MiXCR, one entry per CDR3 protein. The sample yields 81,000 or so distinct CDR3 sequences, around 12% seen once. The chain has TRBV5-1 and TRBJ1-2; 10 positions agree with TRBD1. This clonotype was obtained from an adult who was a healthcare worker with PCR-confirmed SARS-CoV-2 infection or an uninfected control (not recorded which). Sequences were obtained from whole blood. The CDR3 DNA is TGCGCCAGCAGCCCTGGGACAGGGGACTTTAACTATGGCTACACCTTC. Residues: CASSPGTGDFNYGYTF.